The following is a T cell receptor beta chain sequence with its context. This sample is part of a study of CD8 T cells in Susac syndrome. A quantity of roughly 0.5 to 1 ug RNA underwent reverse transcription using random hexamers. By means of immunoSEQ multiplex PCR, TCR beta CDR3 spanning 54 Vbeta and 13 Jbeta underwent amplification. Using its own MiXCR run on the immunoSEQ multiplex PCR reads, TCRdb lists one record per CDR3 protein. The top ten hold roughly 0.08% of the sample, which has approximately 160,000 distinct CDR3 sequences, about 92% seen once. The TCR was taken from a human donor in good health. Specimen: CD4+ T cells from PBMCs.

CDR3 sequence: CASSYSEGYEQYF. The CDR3 nucleotides read TGTGCCAGCAGTTACAGTGAAGGGTACGAGCAGTACTTC. The chain carries TRBV6-5 and TRBJ2-7, with D unresolved. The CDR3 totals 13 residues. CDR1 MNHEY and CDR2 SVGAGI come from the germline V gene. V lost 2 bases, J lost 4 bases, and 9 bases lay in between.